This T cell receptor beta chain appears in the sequencing data of a study of low-dose radiotherapy and immunotherapy resistance in tumors. On the study more broadly: Intravenous administration to patients comprised nivolumab at 240 mg every two weeks and ipilimumab at 1 mg/kg every six weeks.

As for time point: before trial treatment. Both TCRalpha and TCRbeta chains were reverse transcribed with V-gene-specific primers. TCRs were put through approximately 20 PCR cycles of amplification with Phusion. A constant-region primer and the V-primer adapter served as the primer pair. TCRdb reprocessed the reads via MiXCR and lists one record per CDR3 protein. The sample lists 65,000 to 90,000 distinct CDR3 sequences, about 19% occurring once. This clonotype has at least ten counts. The CDR3 totals 13 residues. Per the germline V gene, CDR1 is MNHNY and CDR2 is SVGAGI (reference sequence). Trimming left V 10 bases short and J 0 bases short, with 9 bases between.

This receptor was identified in a male donor with prostate cancer. The gene calls are TRBV6-6 and TRBJ1-4, with D unclear. Sample: PBMCs, taken before treatment. CDR3 DNA sequence: TGTGCCACAGACGGAGCAACTAATGAAAAACTGTTTTTT. This codes for CATDGATNEKLFF.